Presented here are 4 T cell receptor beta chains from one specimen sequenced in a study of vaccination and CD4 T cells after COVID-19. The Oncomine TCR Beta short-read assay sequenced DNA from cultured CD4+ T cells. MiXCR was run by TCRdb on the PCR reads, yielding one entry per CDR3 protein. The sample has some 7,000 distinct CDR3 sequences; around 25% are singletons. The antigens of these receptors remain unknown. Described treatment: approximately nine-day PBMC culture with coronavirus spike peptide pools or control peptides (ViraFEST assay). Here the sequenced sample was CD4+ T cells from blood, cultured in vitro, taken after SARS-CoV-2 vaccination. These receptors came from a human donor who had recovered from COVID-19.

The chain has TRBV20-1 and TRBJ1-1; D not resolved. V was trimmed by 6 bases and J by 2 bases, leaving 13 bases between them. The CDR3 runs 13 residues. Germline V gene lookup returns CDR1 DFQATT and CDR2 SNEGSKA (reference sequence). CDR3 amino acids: CSARGHINTEAFF. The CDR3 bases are TGCAGTGCCCGAGGGCATATCAACACTGAAGCTTTCTTT.

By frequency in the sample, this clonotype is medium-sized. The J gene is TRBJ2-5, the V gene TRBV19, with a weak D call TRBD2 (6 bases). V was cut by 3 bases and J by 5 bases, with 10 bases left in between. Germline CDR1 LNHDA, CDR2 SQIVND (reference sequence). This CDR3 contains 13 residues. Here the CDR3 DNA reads TGTGCCAGTAGTATGAGGAGGGATGAGACCCAGTACTTC. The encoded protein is CASSMRRDETQYF.

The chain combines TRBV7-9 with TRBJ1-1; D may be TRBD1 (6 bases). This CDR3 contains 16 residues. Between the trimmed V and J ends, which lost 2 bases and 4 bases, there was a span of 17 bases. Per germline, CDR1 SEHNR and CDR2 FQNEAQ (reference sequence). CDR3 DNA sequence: TGTGCCAGCAGCTTAATTTCTGGGCAGGGGTCCACTGAAGCTTTCTTT. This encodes CASSLISGQGSTEAFF.

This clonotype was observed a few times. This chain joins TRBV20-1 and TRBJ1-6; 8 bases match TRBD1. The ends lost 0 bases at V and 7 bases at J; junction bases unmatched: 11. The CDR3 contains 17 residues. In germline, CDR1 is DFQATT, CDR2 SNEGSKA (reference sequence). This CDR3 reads CSARDFAGGVVNSPLHF. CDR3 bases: TGCAGTGCTAGAGACTTCGCAGGGGGCGTCGTAAATTCACCCCTCCACTTT.